This record looks at one T cell receptor beta chain sequence and its context. Authors' analysis steps: Nucleated cell number was recorded as an estimate derived from reference gene primer amplification. TCRdb's copy holds only in-frame clones and misses some; the assay was immunoSEQ multiplex PCR. The V and J calls and clone size are taken from that table; D and trimming were inferred from the DNA. The sample has about 400,000 clones; roughly nine tenths are singletons. This sample is part of a study of blood T cell repertoires in COVID-19. Across the study: From the United States, Italy and Spain came samples of acute and convalescent COVID-19. PBMCs, B-cell-depleted T cells, or T cells were the source of the cDNA or gDNA that made up the material.

Germline V gene lookup returns CDR1 SGHRS and CDR2 YFSETQ. The CDR3 length is 15 residues. J gave up 5 bases and V 4 bases, and 7 bases lay outside the gene matches. This chain uses TRBV5-1 with TRBJ2-7; TRBD1 aligns across 12 bases. Sequencing used peripheral blood. This TCR came from a man aged 40-55 years with acute or convalescent COVID-19. Here the CDR3 reads CASSTGTGGFHEQYF. For the CDR3, the DNA is TGCGCCAGCAGCACCGGGACAGGGGGCTTCCACGAGCAGTACTTC. Variable domain in full (rest from reference TRBV5-1 and TRBJ2-7): KAGVTQTPRYLIKTRGQQVTLSCSPISGHRSVSWYQQTPGQGLQFLFEYFSETQRNKGNFPGRFSGRQFSNSRSEMNVSTLELGDSALYLCASSTGTGGFHEQYFGPGTRLTVT.